In its sample, the clone carrying this T cell receptor (beta chain) was seen a few times. Its antigen is as yet unknown. The sample is drawn from a study of beta chain features in type 1 diabetes. As every portion of the isolated RNA was reverse transcribed, the sequencing read expressed TCRB transcripts. About 3.57 million reads were obtained on average from naive, central memory and regulatory T cell samples. Only in-frame clones appear in the TCRdb table, and some are missing; sequencing was by immunoSEQ multiplex PCR. The sample lists roughly 300,000 clones; less than 10% were seen once. Without exception, sorted populations had purity beyond 98%. CDR3 length: 14 amino acids. Between the trimmed V and J ends, which lost 5 bases and 4 bases, there was a span of 14 bases. CDR1 KGHSH and CDR2 LQKENI come from the germline V gene. Study-level points and caveats: Within each of all four CD4+ subsets, Type 1 diabetes patients had TCRB CDR3s that were moderately but significantly shorter. HLA effects on TCRB rearrangement stayed unresolved here.

Sequenced material: central memory CD4+ T cells from blood. This clonotype was sampled from a young woman in good health. The V gene is TRBV18, the J gene TRBJ1-2; D is possibly TRBD1 (5 bases). Here the CDR3 reads CASSLGPSLYGYTF. DNA of the CDR3: TGTGCCAGCTCATTGGGACCCAGCCTCTATGGCTACACCTTC.